The clone carrying this T cell receptor (beta chain) was counted at least ten times. The antigen remains unidentified. The data were taken from a study of T cell repertoires in cytomegalovirus infection. From the reads, TCRdb called clonotypes with MiXCR, one entry per CDR3 protein. The sample has over 100,000 distinct CDR3 sequences, 10% seen once; the top ten hold approximately 30%. Sequences were obtained from PBMCs, sequenced either directly or after in vitro stimulation (not recorded which). The TCR was taken from a human donor in good health (CMV status not recorded). Some clones in this sample may be carry-over from other donors' samples.

Here the CDR3 DNA reads TGTGCCAGCAGCTTAGACACAGGACAAGAGACCCAGTACTTC. Amino acids: CASSLDTGQETQYF. The rearrangement uses TRBV7-6 and TRBJ2-5, with D perhaps matching TRBD1 (5 bases). The CDR3 is made up of 14 amino acids. The V and J ends lost 1 base and 2 bases respectively, with 8 bases between them. Per the germline V gene, CDR1 is SGHVS and CDR2 is FNYEAQ.